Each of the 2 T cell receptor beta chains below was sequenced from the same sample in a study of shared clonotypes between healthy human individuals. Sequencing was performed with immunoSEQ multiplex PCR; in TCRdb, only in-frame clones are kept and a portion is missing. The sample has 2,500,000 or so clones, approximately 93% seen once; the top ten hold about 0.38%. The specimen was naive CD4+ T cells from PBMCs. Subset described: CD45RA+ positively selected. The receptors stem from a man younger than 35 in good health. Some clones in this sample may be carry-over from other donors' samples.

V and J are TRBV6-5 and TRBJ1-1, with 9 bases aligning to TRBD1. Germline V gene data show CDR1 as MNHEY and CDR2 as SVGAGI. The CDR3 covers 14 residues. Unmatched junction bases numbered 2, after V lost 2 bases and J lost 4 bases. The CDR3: CASSYGTGTTEAFF. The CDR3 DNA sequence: TGTGCCAGCAGTTACGGGACAGGGACCACTGAAGCTTTCTTT.

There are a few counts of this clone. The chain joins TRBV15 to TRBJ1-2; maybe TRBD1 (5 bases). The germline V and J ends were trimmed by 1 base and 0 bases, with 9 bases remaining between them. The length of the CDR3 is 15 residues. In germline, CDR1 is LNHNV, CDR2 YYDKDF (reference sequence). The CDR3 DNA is TGTGCCACCAGCAGAGCGCGAGGGGCTAACTATGGCTACACCTTC. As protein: CATSRARGANYGYTF.